The entry below describes one T cell receptor (beta chain). The protocol was immunoSEQ multiplex PCR, while the TCRdb copy is restricted to in-frame clones and leaves out a portion. Of some 80,000 clones listed, 91% are singletons. The data stem from a study of T cell changes during pregnancy in multiple sclerosis. V was clipped by 0 bases and J by 10 bases; unmatched bases: 7. This CDR3 region has 15 residues. Germline CDR1 is LGHNA and CDR2 is YSLEER. The rearrangement uses TRBV4-3 and TRBJ2-1, with TRBD1 identical over 9 bases. This material consisted of peripheral blood, taken in the first trimester of pregnancy. This TCR was recovered from a female donor with multiple sclerosis, enrolled in a pregnancy study. The CDR3 nucleotides read TGCGCCAGCAGCCAAGATCCACAGGGGGCAGGCGAGCAGTTCTTC. The encoded protein is CASSQDPQGAGEQFF.